This T cell receptor beta chain was profiled in a study of control samples from healthy donors and cancer patients. Per the germline V gene, CDR1 is SGHVS and CDR2 is FNYEAQ. V was clipped by 5 bases and J by 2 bases; unmatched bases: 12. This CDR3 contains 17 residues. Profiled with immunoSEQ multiplex PCR; TCRdb holds only in-frame clones, not every one. The table lists 140,000 or so clones, 75% to 95% of them singletons. This sequence was found in a man aged 25 to 45 in good health. The specimen sequenced was blood. This rearrangement joins TRBV7-6 to TRBJ2-3, with 8 bases matching TRBD2. The CDR3 sequence: CASSAGDDGGATDTQYF. Here the CDR3 DNA reads TGTGCCAGCAGCGCCGGGGACGACGGGGGGGCCACAGATACGCAGTATTTT.